The present TCR beta chain was sequenced within a study of control samples from healthy donors and cancer patients. Profiling relied on immunoSEQ multiplex PCR, and the TCRdb table lists in-frame clones only, not all of them. The sample shows roughly 99,000 clones, roughly four fifths of them seen only once. The sample taken for sequencing was blood. The receptor comes from a man between 60 and 75 years old in good health.

The CDR3 DNA sequence: TGTGCCAGCAGCCAAGACCCTCTTGGGGGTAGGGAGCTGTTTTTT. It yields the protein CASSQDPLGGRELFF. The chain links TRBV4-2 to TRBJ2-2, with D perhaps given as TRBD1 or TRBD2 (5 bases each). Trimming cost V 0 bases and J 9 bases, with 14 bases left between them. Germline assignment: CDR1 LGHNA and CDR2 YNFKEQ. The CDR3 runs to 15 residues.